The rows below give T cell receptor beta chains drawn from one sample of a study of cytomegalovirus exposure and HLA in healthy donors. Sequencing used immunoSEQ multiplex PCR; TCRdb keeps in-frame clones, though not all of them. The table includes roughly 100,000 clones, about 9.5% detected once. Sequencing was carried out using PBMCs. The source is a man aged 35 to 55 in good health and CMV-seropositive. Each CDR3 is given with its conserved first and last residue. Fields, in order: V gene, clone size, J gene, CDR3 length, D gene, CDR3 DNA, CDR3 protein. The D gene is left open where the match is weak. Clone size, where shown, is once, few, many, or a class for clones that have expanded.

V: TRBV10-3; size: few; J: TRBJ2-3; length: 13; D: -; DNA: TGTGCCATCAGTGATTCGGGCACAGATACGCAGTATTTT; CDR3: CAISDSGTDTQYF
V: TRBV19; size: few; J: TRBJ2-1; length: 22; D: TRBD2; DNA: TGTGCCAGTAGTCCCCGTCCCTCCTACGGGACTAGCGGGATAGGGGGGAACAATGAGCAGTTCTTC; CDR3: CASSPRPSYGTSGIGGNNEQFF
V: TRBV9; size: -; J: TRBJ2-3; length: 19; D: TRBD2; DNA: TGTGCCAGCGGATGGACTAGCGGGATGGTCGGGTCTGACACAGATACGCAGTATTTT; CDR3: CASGWTSGMVGSDTDTQYF
V: TRBV7-9; size: -; J: TRBJ2-4; length: 19; D: TRBD1; DNA: TGTGCCAGCAGCCCGGCGTTCGGGGACAGGGGTTTAGCCAAAAACATTCAGTACTTC; CDR3: CASSPAFGDRGLAKNIQYF
V: TRBV28; size: few; J: TRBJ2-3; length: 11; D: -; DNA: TGTGCCAGCAGTCAGACTAGGATTTCGTATTTT; CDR3: CASSQTRISYF
V: TRBV6-5; size: few; J: TRBJ2-7; length: 15; D: TRBD2; DNA: TGTGCCAGCAGTTACTCTAGCGGGAGCTCCTACGAGCAGTACTTC; CDR3: CASSYSSGSSYEQYF
V: TRBV29-1; size: few; J: TRBJ1-2; length: 12; D: -; DNA: TGCAGCGTTGAGGACAATAACTATGGCTACACCTTC; CDR3: CSVEDNNYGYTF
V: TRBV28; size: -; J: TRBJ2-5; length: 16; D: TRBD2; DNA: TGTGCCAGCAGTTCTCCCTCGCGGGGGACCCAAGAGACCCAGTACTTC; CDR3: CASSSPSRGTQETQYF
V: TRBV29-1; size: few; J: TRBJ2-2; length: 14; D: -; DNA: TGCAGCGGCCAAATAGTGTCGGGCACCGGGGAGCTGTTTTTT; CDR3: CSGQIVSGTGELFF
V: TRBV5-1; size: -; J: TRBJ2-3; length: 14; D: TRBD2; DNA: TGCGCCAGCAGCCGCGGGAGAAGCACAGATACGCAGTATTTT; CDR3: CASSRGRSTDTQYF
V: TRBV10-3; size: few; J: TRBJ2-1; length: 11; D: -; DNA: TGTGCCATCCGGGTTTACAATGAGCAGTTCTTC; CDR3: CAIRVYNEQFF
V: TRBV7-9; size: few; J: TRBJ2-5; length: 12; D: -; DNA: TGTGCCAGCCGCGGGGTACAAGAGACCCAGTACTTC; CDR3: CASRGVQETQYF
V: TRBV14; size: few; J: TRBJ1-2; length: 13; D: -; DNA: TGTGCCAGCAGCCAAGGTGCGTCCTATGGCTACACCTTC; CDR3: CASSQGASYGYTF
V: TRBV11-1; size: few; J: TRBJ2-1; length: 16; D: TRBD2; DNA: TGTGCCAGCAGCTTAAGAAAACTAGCGGGAGGGAATGAGCAGTTCTTC; CDR3: CASSLRKLAGGNEQFF
V: TRBV23-1; size: few; J: TRBJ2-2; length: 15; D: -; DNA: TGCGCCAGCAGTCAAGGGACTTCGTTTGCCGGGGAGCTGTTTTTT; CDR3: CASSQGTSFAGELFF
V: TRBV5-4; size: -; J: TRBJ1-1; length: 15; D: TRBD1; DNA: TGTGCCAGCAGCTCTGGCGGGACAGAGAACACTGAAGCTTTCTTT; CDR3: CASSSGGTENTEAFF
V: TRBV18; size: -; J: TRBJ2-6; length: 17; D: -; DNA: TGTGCCAGCTCACCAACGGCACAGGGCTCTGGGGCCAACGTCCTGACTTTC; CDR3: CASSPTAQGSGANVLTF
V: TRBV9; size: few; J: TRBJ1-1; length: 15; D: -; DNA: TGTGCCAGCAGCGTAGGTCAGTCGGCGGGCACTGAAGCTTTCTTT; CDR3: CASSVGQSAGTEAFF
V: TRBV2; size: -; J: TRBJ2-7; length: 11; D: -; DNA: TGTGCCAGCATCAGGGCTCGGGAGCAGTACTTC; CDR3: CASIRAREQYF
V: TRBV10-3; size: few; J: TRBJ2-5; length: 12; D: -; DNA: TGTGCCATCAGCCTTCAGGGAGAGACCCAGTACTTC; CDR3: CAISLQGETQYF
V: TRBV4-1; size: -; J: TRBJ2-5; length: 15; D: TRBD2; DNA: TGCGCCAGCAGCCAAAGAGGACTAGCACTTGAGACCCAGTACTTC; CDR3: CASSQRGLALETQYF
V: TRBV29-1; size: few; J: TRBJ2-7; length: 13; D: TRBD2; DNA: TGCAGCGTGCGGACTAGCGGGGACTACGAGCAGTACTTC; CDR3: CSVRTSGDYEQYF
V: TRBV27; size: -; J: TRBJ2-5; length: 11; D: -; DNA: TGTGCCAGCAGTCGAGGGGAGACCCAGTACTTC; CDR3: CASSRGETQYF
V: TRBV27; size: few; J: TRBJ2-7; length: 16; D: TRBD1; DNA: TGTGCCAGCAGGAAGCCCAAAGACAGGGGGGTTTACGAGCAGTACTTC; CDR3: CASRKPKDRGVYEQYF
V: TRBV6-1; size: -; J: TRBJ2-3; length: 15; D: TRBD2; DNA: TGTGCCAGCAGTGAAAAAGCGGGAGGGCCAGATACGCAGTATTTT; CDR3: CASSEKAGGPDTQYF
V: TRBV2; size: -; J: TRBJ1-2; length: 11; D: -; DNA: TGTGCCAGCAGTGTTGGGAGTGGCTACACCTTC; CDR3: CASSVGSGYTF
V: TRBV5-1; size: -; J: TRBJ2-3; length: 14; D: -; DNA: TGCGCCAGCAGCTTGGGTGTAAGCACAGATACGCAGTATTTT; CDR3: CASSLGVSTDTQYF
V: TRBV5-1; size: -; J: TRBJ2-7; length: 15; D: TRBD1; DNA: TGCGCCAGCAGCGTGACAGGGGGGTCAGACTACGAGCAGTACTTC; CDR3: CASSVTGGSDYEQYF
V: TRBV4-1; size: -; J: TRBJ2-2; length: 17; D: TRBD2; DNA: TGCGCCAGCAGCCATGGACTAGCGGGAGCAATCGCCGGGGAGCTGTTTTTT; CDR3: CASSHGLAGAIAGELFF
V: TRBV27; size: -; J: TRBJ1-2; length: 13; D: -; DNA: TGTGCCAGCAGTCTACAGAAGAACTATGGCTACACCTTC; CDR3: CASSLQKNYGYTF
V: TRBV28; size: -; J: TRBJ2-7; length: 15; D: TRBD2; DNA: TGTGCCAGCAGGGACGGGACTAGCGGGAGCAACGAGCAGTACTTC; CDR3: CASRDGTSGSNEQYF
V: TRBV6-5; size: -; J: TRBJ2-7; length: 16; D: -; DNA: TGTGCCAGCAGTTACGGCGTCGCGGGGTACTGGAACGAGCAGTACTTC; CDR3: CASSYGVAGYWNEQYF
V: TRBV19; size: few; J: TRBJ2-6; length: 15; D: -; DNA: TGTGCCAGTAGTATCCAATCCTCTGGGGCCAACGTCCTGACTTTC; CDR3: CASSIQSSGANVLTF
V: TRBV14; size: -; J: TRBJ1-1; length: 13; D: TRBD1; DNA: TGTGCCAGCAGCCTTTCAGGGGGCGCGGAGGCTTTCTTT; CDR3: CASSLSGGAEAFF
V: TRBV4-1; size: -; J: TRBJ1-1; length: 14; D: TRBD1; DNA: TGCGCCAGCAGCCAGACAGGGGCGAGCGCTGAAGCTTTCTTT; CDR3: CASSQTGASAEAFF
V: TRBV30; size: few; J: TRBJ2-5; length: 14; D: TRBD2; DNA: TGTGCCTGGAATTCGGGACTAGGGCAAGAGACCCAGTACTTC; CDR3: CAWNSGLGQETQYF
V: TRBV11-3; size: few; J: TRBJ2-7; length: 12; D: -; DNA: TGTGCCAGCAGCCAGGGGAGCTACGAGCAGTACTTC; CDR3: CASSQGSYEQYF
V: TRBV6-5; size: -; J: TRBJ1-2; length: 15; D: -; DNA: TGTGCCAGCAGTGCCAGTGGTTCAGCTAACTATGGCTACACCTTC; CDR3: CASSASGSANYGYTF
V: TRBV5-1; size: -; J: TRBJ2-5; length: 14; D: TRBD1; DNA: TGCGCCAGCAGCTTGATGACAGGGCAAGAGACCCAGTACTTC; CDR3: CASSLMTGQETQYF
V: TRBV10-3; size: few; J: TRBJ2-7; length: 14; D: TRBD1; DNA: TGTGCCATCAGTGAGCCGGGACAGGGCCGGGAGCAGTACTTC; CDR3: CAISEPGQGREQYF
V: TRBV6-6; size: -; J: TRBJ2-7; length: 12; D: -; DNA: TGTGCAAGCAGTTCGACTAGCTACGAGCAGTACTTC; CDR3: CASSSTSYEQYF
V: TRBV28; size: -; J: TRBJ2-1; length: 11; D: -; DNA: TGTGCCAGCAGTTTAATAGAGGAACAGTTCTTC; CDR3: CASSLIEEQFF
V: TRBV10-3; size: few; J: TRBJ2-3; length: 13; D: -; DNA: TGTGCCATCAGCCAACCACACCTAGATACGCAGTATTTT; CDR3: CAISQPHLDTQYF
V: TRBV6-5; size: few; J: TRBJ2-4; length: 16; D: TRBD1; DNA: TGTGCCAGCAGTTACCTCGTGACAGGGGGTAAATACATTCAGTACTTC; CDR3: CASSYLVTGGKYIQYF
V: TRBV7-6; size: -; J: TRBJ1-1; length: 15; D: TRBD1; DNA: TGTGCCAGCAGCTCACCGGGACAGATGAACACTGAAGCTTTCTTT; CDR3: CASSSPGQMNTEAFF
V: TRBV7-9; size: few; J: TRBJ1-2; length: 14; D: TRBD1; DNA: TGTGCCAGCAGGCATCAGGGGGCTGCGGATGGCTACACCTTC; CDR3: CASRHQGAADGYTF
V: TRBV5-1; size: few; J: TRBJ1-5; length: 14; D: -; DNA: TGCGCCAGCAGCCTGGACAGTGTGAATCAGCCCCAGCATTTT; CDR3: CASSLDSVNQPQHF
V: TRBV28; size: few; J: TRBJ2-5; length: 15; D: -; DNA: TGTGCCAGCAGTTTAACTGCTAGCAAACTCGAGACCCAGTACTTC; CDR3: CASSLTASKLETQYF
V: TRBV2; size: -; J: TRBJ2-6; length: 14; D: -; DNA: TGTGCCAGCAGTCAAGTATCTGGGGCCAACGTCCTGACTTTC; CDR3: CASSQVSGANVLTF